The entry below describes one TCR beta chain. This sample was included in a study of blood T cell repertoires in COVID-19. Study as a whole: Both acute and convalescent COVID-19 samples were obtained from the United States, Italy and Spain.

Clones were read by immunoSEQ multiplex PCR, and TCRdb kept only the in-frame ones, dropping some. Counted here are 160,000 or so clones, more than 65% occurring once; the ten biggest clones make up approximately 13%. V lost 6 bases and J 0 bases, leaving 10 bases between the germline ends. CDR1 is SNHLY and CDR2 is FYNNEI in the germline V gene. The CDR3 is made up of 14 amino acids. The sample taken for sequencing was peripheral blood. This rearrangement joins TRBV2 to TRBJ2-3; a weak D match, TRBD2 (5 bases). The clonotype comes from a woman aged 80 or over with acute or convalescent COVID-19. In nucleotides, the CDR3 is TGTGCCAGCAGAACCGGGATCAGCACAGATACGCAGTATTTT. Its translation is CASRTGISTDTQYF.